This T cell receptor beta chain was observed in a study of graft-versus-host responses after intestinal transplantation. In the study overall: Among the recipients, all got anti-thymocyte globulin induction and then tacrolimus and steroids for around 3 years.

Method: immunoSEQ multiplex PCR; TCRdb's copy keeps in-frame clones and lacks some. Seen here are about 10,000 clones, less than 80% observed once, and the top ten hold 9% to 10%. This CDR3 has 16 residues. Deletions cut 1 base from V and 6 bases from J, with 15 bases between. Germline values: CDR1 SGHAT, CDR2 FQNNGV. Tissue processing of the graft released intraepithelial and lamina propria lymphocytes from it. This material consisted of ileum tissue, taken 23 days after intestinal transplant. The chain carries TRBV11-2 and TRBJ1-4; no clear D gene. This sequence originates from a human patient who received an intestinal transplant, so some T cells may come from the graft donor. The CDR3 DNA reads as TGTGCCAGCAGCTTAGCCACGGGCCGTAGCGATGAAAAACTGTTTTTT. Translated: CASSLATGRSDEKLFF. The variable domain in full, completed from reference TRBV11-2 and TRBJ1-4, reads EAGVAQSPRYKIIEKRQSVAFWCNPISGHATLYWYQQILGQGPKLLIQFQNNGVVDDSQLPKDRFSAERLKGVDSTLKIQPAKLEDSAVYLCASSLATGRSDEKLFFGSGTQLSVL.